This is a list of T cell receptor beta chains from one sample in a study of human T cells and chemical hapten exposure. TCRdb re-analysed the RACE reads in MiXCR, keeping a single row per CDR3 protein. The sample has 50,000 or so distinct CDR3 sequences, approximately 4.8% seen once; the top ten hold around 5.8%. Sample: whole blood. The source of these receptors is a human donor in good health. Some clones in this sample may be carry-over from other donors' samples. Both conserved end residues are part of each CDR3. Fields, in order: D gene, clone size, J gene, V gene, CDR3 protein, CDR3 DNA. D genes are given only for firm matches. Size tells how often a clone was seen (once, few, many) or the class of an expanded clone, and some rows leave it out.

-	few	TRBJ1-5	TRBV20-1	CSARDPLGFQPQHF	TGCAGTGCTAGAGATCCTTTGGGCTTTCAGCCCCAGCATTTT
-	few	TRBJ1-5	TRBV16	CASSQRFLGGNQPQHF	TGTGCCAGCAGCCAAAGGTTTCTAGGGGGCAATCAGCCCCAGCATTTT
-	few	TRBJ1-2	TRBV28	CASSFSRAPGQPRRGYTF	TGTGCCAGCAGTTTTTCAAGGGCCCCCGGCCAACCCCGGCGGGGCTACACCTTC
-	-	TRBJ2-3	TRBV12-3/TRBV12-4	CASSLPGTDTQYF	TGTGCCAGCAGTTTACCAGGGACAGATACGCAGTATTTT
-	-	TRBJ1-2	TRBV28	CASTSPGELDYGYTF	TGTGCCAGCACTTCACCGGGGGAGCTCGACTATGGCTACACCTTC
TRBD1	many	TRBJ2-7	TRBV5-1	CASSLTQGQRYEQYF	TGCGCCAGCAGCTTAACACAGGGGCAGCGCTACGAGCAGTACTTC
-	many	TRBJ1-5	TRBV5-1	CASSLANLDRPTGNQPQHF	TGCGCCAGCAGCTTGGCCAACCTAGACAGACCTACAGGCAATCAGCCCCAGCATTTT
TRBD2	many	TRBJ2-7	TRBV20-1	CSADPEASGAYEQYF	TGCAGTGCCGACCCCGAGGCTAGCGGGGCCTACGAGCAGTACTTC
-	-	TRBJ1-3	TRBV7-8	CASSLSGNSGNTIYF	TGTGCCAGCAGCTTATCAGGGAACTCTGGAAACACCATATATTTT
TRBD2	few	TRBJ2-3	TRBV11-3	CASNARGLADHTDTQYF	TGTGCCAGCAACGCTCGGGGACTAGCGGACCATACAGATACGCAGTATTTT
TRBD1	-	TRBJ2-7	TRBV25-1	CASSQTGTGSHEQYF	TGTGCCAGCAGCCAAACCGGGACAGGGTCCCACGAGCAGTACTTC
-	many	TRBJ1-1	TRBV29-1	CSGTVEVSWDTEAFF	TGCAGCGGAACCGTTGAGGTCAGCTGGGACACTGAAGCTTTCTTT
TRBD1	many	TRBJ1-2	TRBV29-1	CSAGQGQDGYTF	TGCAGCGCCGGACAGGGGCAGGATGGCTACACCTTC
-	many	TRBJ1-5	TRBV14	CASSRTGRLQPQHF	TGTGCCAGCAGCCGAACAGGAAGGCTTCAGCCCCAGCATTTT
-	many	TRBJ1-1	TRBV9	CASGSGQYHTEAFF	TGTGCCAGCGGATCCGGACAGTATCACACTGAAGCTTTCTTT
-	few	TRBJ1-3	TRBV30	CAWSVPHSSGNTIYF	TGTGCCTGGAGTGTACCTCACAGCTCTGGAAACACCATATATTTT
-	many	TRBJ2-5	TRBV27	CASSLRPGAQYF	TGTGCCAGCAGTTTACGACCGGGTGCCCAGTACTTC
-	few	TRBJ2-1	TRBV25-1	CASRGVGDEQFF	TGTGCCAGCAGGGGGGTAGGGGACGAGCAGTTCTTC
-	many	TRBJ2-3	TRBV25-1	CASSETAVAGPQYF	TGTGCCAGCAGTGAAACTGCCGTGGCGGGACCGCAGTATTTT
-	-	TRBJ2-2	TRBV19	CATRGSGTGELFF	TGTGCCACCCGAGGGTCAGGAACCGGGGAGCTGTTTTTT